This record concerns one T cell receptor (beta chain) sequence. The antigen is undetermined. The entry originates in a study of T cells in women clearing cervical HPV infection. About the research overall: HLA type stays a possible confounder, typing being limited.

Study-level results: Richness plus V gene abundances separated cases from controls with AUC less than 0.9.

Each participant carried one incident cervical HPV16 infection only. TCRdb keeps only in-frame clones here, not all; method: immunoSEQ multiplex PCR. This sample's table has some 46,000 clones. Input material: blood buffy coat. The TCR comes from a woman between 18 and 69 years old with a cervical HPV16 infection that either progressed to CIN3+ or cleared (not recorded which).

CDR3 DNA (partial): TGTGCCAGCAGCCCAACGCAGCGGAACTATGGC. It specifies CASSPTQRNYG. The whole CDR3 sequence is CASSPTQRNYGYTF. V gene TRBV7-8 combines with J gene TRBJ1-2; D is unresolved. The CDR3 end falls 3 residues outside the read, so it is completed with the germline J gene. This CDR3 comprises 14 residues. The germline CDR1 and CDR2 sequences are SGHVS and FQNEAQ. The V gene lost 5 bases and the J gene lost 2 bases, with 12 bases spanning the gap.